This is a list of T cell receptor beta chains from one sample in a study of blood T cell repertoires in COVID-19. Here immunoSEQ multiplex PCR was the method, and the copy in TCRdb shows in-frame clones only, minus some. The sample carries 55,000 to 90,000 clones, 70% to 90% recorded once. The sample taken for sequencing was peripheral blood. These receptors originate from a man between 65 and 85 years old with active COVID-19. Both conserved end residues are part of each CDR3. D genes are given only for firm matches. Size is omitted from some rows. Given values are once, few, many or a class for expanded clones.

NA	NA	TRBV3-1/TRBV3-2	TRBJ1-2	CASSQGGAGNYGYTF	TGTGCCAGCAGCCAAGGGGGAGCGGGGAACTATGGCTACACCTTC
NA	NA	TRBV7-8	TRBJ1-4	CASSPRGATNEKLFF	TGTGCCAGCAGCCCCAGGGGCGCAACTAATGAAAAACTGTTTTTT
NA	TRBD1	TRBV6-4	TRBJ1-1	CASSPKTGGYTEAFF	TGTGCCAGCAGTCCCAAGACAGGGGGGTACACTGAAGCTTTCTTT
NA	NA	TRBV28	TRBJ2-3	CASSSEADTQYF	TGTGCCAGCAGTTCTGAGGCAGATACGCAGTATTTT
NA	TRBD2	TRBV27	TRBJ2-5	CASSFGAGAQETQYF	TGTGCCAGCAGTTTCGGGGCGGGAGCCCAAGAGACCCAGTACTTC
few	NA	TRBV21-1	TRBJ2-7	CASSKGKPRGF	TGTGCCAGCAGCAAAGGCAAGCCCCGGGGGTTC
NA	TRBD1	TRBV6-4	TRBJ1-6	CASSPTLQGALHF	TGTGCCAGCAGCCCAACCCTACAGGGGGCCCTCCACTTT
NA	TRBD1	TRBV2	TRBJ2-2	CASSDPRDRGYTGELFF	TGTGCCAGCAGTGACCCCCGGGACAGGGGATACACCGGGGAGCTGTTTTTT
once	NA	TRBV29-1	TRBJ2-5	CSVDGWGGVEETQYF	TGCAGCGTTGACGGGTGGGGCGGGGTGGAAGAGACCCAGTACTTC
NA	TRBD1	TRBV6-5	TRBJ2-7	CASSPDRDYEQYF	TGTGCCAGCAGTCCTGACAGGGACTACGAGCAGTACTTC
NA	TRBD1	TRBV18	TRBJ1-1	CASSPNRGMNTEAFF	TGTGCCAGCTCACCGAACAGGGGGATGAACACTGAAGCTTTCTTT
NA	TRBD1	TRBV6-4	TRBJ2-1	CASSRDRISNEQFF	TGTGCCAGCAGTCGGGACAGAATAAGCAATGAGCAGTTCTTC
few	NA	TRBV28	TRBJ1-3	CASSPPGVPGNTIYF	TGTGCCAGCAGCCCCCCAGGGGTCCCTGGAAACACCATATATTTT
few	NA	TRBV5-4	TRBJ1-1	CASSPMTRGTEAFF	TGTGCCAGCAGCCCGATGACCCGGGGGACTGAAGCTTTCTTT
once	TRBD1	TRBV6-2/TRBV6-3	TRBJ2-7	CASSPLRTGTYEQYF	TGTGCCAGCAGTCCCCTCCGGACAGGTACTTACGAGCAGTACTTC
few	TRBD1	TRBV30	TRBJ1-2	CAWSALGQGGYGYTF	TGTGCCTGGAGTGCACTCGGACAGGGAGGCTATGGCTACACCTTC
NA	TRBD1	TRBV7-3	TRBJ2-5	CASSSQGATGAQYF	TGTGCCAGCAGCTCCCAGGGGGCCACGGGGGCCCAGTACTTC
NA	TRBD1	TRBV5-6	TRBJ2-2	CASSPPRDRGNTGELFF	TGTGCCAGCAGCCCCCCGCGGGACAGGGGGAACACCGGGGAGCTGTTTTTT
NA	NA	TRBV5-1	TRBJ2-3	CASSLRLRAGTSTDTQYF	TGCGCCAGCAGCTTGAGGTTAAGGGCAGGGACAAGCACAGATACGCAGTATTTT
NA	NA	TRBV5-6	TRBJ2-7	CASSLGYRIYEQYF	TGTGCCAGCAGCTTGGGCTACCGAATCTACGAGCAGTACTTC
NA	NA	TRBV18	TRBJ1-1	CASSPLAASGSTEAFF	TGTGCCAGCTCACCATTGGCGGCCAGTGGCAGCACTGAAGCTTTCTTT
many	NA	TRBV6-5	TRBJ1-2	CASRDGGRYGYTF	TGTGCCAGCAGGGACGGGGGAAGGTATGGCTACACCTTC
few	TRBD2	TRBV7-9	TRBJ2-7	CASRPSGSRGNYEQYF	TGTGCCAGCCGGCCTAGCGGGAGCCGAGGAAACTACGAGCAGTACTTC
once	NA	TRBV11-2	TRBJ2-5	CASSPSQYQETQYF	TGTGCCAGCAGCCCCTCCCAGTACCAAGAGACCCAGTACTTC
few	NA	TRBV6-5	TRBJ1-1	CASSYSRGGDTEAFF	TGTGCCAGCAGTTACTCGAGAGGGGGGGACACTGAAGCTTTCTTT
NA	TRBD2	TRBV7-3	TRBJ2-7	CASSLIAAGGDYEQYF	TGTGCCAGCAGCTTAATAGCGGCGGGAGGAGACTACGAGCAGTACTTC
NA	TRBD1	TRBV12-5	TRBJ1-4	CASGRGTGLNEKLFF	TGTGCTAGTGGTCGGGGGACAGGGCTTAATGAAAAACTGTTTTTT
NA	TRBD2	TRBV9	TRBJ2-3	CASSPEGLPTDTQYF	TGTGCCAGCAGCCCAGAGGGACTACCCACAGATACGCAGTATTTT
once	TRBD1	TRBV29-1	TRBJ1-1	CSVEAGTGPMNTEAFF	TGCAGCGTTGAAGCGGGGACAGGGCCGATGAACACTGAAGCTTTCTTT
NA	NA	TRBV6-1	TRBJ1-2	CATSGREAGYGYTF	TGTGCCACCAGCGGCAGGGAGGCAGGCTATGGCTACACCTTC
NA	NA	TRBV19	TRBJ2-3	CASSMVLEADTQYF	TGTGCCAGTAGTATGGTCTTGGAGGCAGATACGCAGTATTTT
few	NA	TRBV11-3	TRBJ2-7	CASTARRQGTNYEQYF	TGTGCCAGCACCGCCCGCCGACAGGGGACTAACTACGAGCAGTACTTC
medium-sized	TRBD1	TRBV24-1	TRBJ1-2	CATSDQTGESYGYTF	TGTGCCACCAGTGACCAGACAGGGGAGAGTTATGGCTACACCTTC
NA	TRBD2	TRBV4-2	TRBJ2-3	CASSPRGPLAGAADTQYF	TGTGCCAGCAGCCCCCGGGGGCCTCTAGCGGGAGCCGCAGATACGCAGTATTTT
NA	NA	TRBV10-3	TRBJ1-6	CAISEWPDNSPLHF	TGTGCCATCAGTGAGTGGCCAGATAATTCACCCCTCCACTTT
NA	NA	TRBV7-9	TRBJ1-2	CASSLRINYGYTF	TGTGCCAGCAGCTTGCGGATAAACTATGGCTACACCTTC
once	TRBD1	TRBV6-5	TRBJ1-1	CASSYPRTGSNTEAFF	TGTGCCAGCAGTTACCCCCGGACAGGGTCGAACACTGAAGCTTTCTTT
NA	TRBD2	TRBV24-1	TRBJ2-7	CATQPGGGTYEQYF	TGTGCCACCCAACCTGGCGGGGGGACCTACGAGCAGTACTTC
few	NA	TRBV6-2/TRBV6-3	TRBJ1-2	CASSPSLFVYGYTF	TGTGCCAGCAGCCCCTCCTTGTTTGTTTATGGCTACACCTTC
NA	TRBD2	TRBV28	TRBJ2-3	CASSSSGGRRIVQYF	TGTGCCAGCAGTTCCAGCGGGGGTCGGCGAATCGTGCAGTATTTT
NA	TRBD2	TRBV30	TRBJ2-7	CARGLAGATGFISSYEQYF	TGTGCCCGCGGACTAGCGGGAGCTACGGGATTTATCAGCTCCTACGAGCAGTACTTC
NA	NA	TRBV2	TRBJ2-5	CASTSRQETQYF	TGTGCCAGCACCTCGCGGCAAGAGACCCAGTACTTC
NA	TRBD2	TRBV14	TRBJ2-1	CASSPPTSGPNNEQFF	TGTGCCAGCAGCCCGCCTACTAGCGGCCCCAACAATGAGCAGTTCTTC
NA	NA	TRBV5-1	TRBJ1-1	CASSQLSDPNTEAFF	TGCGCCAGCAGCCAACTGAGTGATCCGAACACTGAAGCTTTCTTT
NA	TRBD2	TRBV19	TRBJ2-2	CASSGGLATGELFF	TGTGCCAGTAGTGGGGGACTAGCTACCGGGGAGCTGTTTTTT
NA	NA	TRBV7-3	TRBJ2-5	CASSPHGARETQYF	TGTGCCAGCAGCCCCCATGGGGCCCGGGAGACCCAGTACTTC
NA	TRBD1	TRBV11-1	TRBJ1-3	CASSSGQGSGNTIYF	TGTGCCAGCAGCTCCGGACAGGGCTCGGGAAACACCATATATTTT
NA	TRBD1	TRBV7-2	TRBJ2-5	CASSPGTGGGPAPETQYF	TGTGCCAGCAGCCCAGGGACAGGGGGCGGACCCGCGCCAGAGACCCAGTACTTC
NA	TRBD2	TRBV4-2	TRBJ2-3	CASSSTQTSVDTQYF	TGTGCCAGCAGCTCCACCCAGACTAGCGTAGATACGCAGTATTTT
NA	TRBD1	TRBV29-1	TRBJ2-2	CSATGGSDTGELFF	TGCAGCGCAACAGGGGGCTCCGACACCGGGGAGCTGTTTTTT
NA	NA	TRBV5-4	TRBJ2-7	CASSFISREQYF	TGTGCCAGCAGCTTCATTAGTCGCGAGCAGTACTTC
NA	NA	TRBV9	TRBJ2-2	CASSGAARELFF	TGTGCCAGCAGTGGGGCGGCCCGCGAGCTGTTTTTT